The 5 T cell receptor beta chains reported below all come from one sample, sequenced in a study of blood T cell repertoires in COVID-19. The protocol was immunoSEQ multiplex PCR, while the TCRdb copy is restricted to in-frame clones and leaves out a portion. The table includes about 100,000 clones, 88% detected once. Material: peripheral blood. Receptors were obtained from an elderly man with acute or convalescent COVID-19.

This rearrangement joins TRBV5-4 to TRBJ1-1, with TRBD1 matching 8 bases. This CDR3 spans 18 amino acids. V was pared by 3 bases and J by 1 base, with 14 bases of the junction left unmatched. From germline, CDR1 is SGHNT and CDR2 YYREEE (reference sequence). CDR3 bases: TGTGCCAGCAGCTCATCCATTAGGGCAGGGGGCCCGAACACTGAAGCTTTCTTT. This gives the protein CASSSSIRAGGPNTEAFF. The entire variable domain, with the rest obtained from reference TRBV5-4 and TRBJ1-1, is as follows: ETGVTQSPTHLIKTRGQQVTLRCSSQSGHNTVSWYQQALGQGPQFIFQYYREEENGRGNFPPRFSGLQFPNYSSELNVNALELDDSALYLCASSSSIRAGGPNTEAFFGQGTRLTVV.

The chain joins TRBV5-5 to TRBJ1-1; the D is unclear. CDR3 length equals 14 residues. Germline V CDR1 and CDR2: SGHKS, YYEKEE (reference sequence). The V gene lost 0 bases and the J gene lost 5 bases, with 11 bases spanning the gap. CDR3 in DNA: TGTGCCAGCAGCTTGGGGGTCGCGAGGACTGAAGCTTTCTTT. This sequence encodes CASSLGVARTEAFF.

This chain joins TRBV7-2 and TRBJ1-3, with TRBD1 identical over 7 bases. The germline gives CDR1 SGHTA, CDR2 FQGNSA. The CDR3 spans 15 residues. V shed 5 bases, J shed 4 bases, and the junction held 8 bases outside the gene matches. CDR3 DNA: TGTGCCAGCAGCCCCGGACAGGCGAACGGAAACACCATATATTTT. Its translation is CASSPGQANGNTIYF.

This sequence joins TRBV2 and TRBJ2-2; no reliable D call. The CDR3 contains 13 residues. Trimming took 5 bases from V and 0 from J, leaving 4 bases between them. The germline V gene encodes CDR1 SNHLY and CDR2 FYNNEI. The DNA of the CDR3 is TGTGCCAGCAGTCAGACGAACACCGGGGAGCTGTTTTTT. The encoded protein is CASSQTNTGELFF.

The chain has TRBV5-4 and TRBJ1-6, with TRBD1 identical over 8 bases. Germline V gene data show CDR1 as SGHNT and CDR2 as YYREEE (reference sequence). The V gene end was trimmed by 1 base and the J gene end by 7 bases; junction bases not matched to a gene: 4. The CDR3 sequence is 15 residues long. CDR3 region: CASSLLQGGNSPLHF. The CDR3 DNA is TGTGCCAGCAGCTTGTTACAGGGGGGGAATTCACCCCTCCACTTT. Full variable domain (missing parts from reference TRBV5-4 and TRBJ1-6): ETGVTQSPTHLIKTRGQQVTLRCSSQSGHNTVSWYQQALGQGPQFIFQYYREEENGRGNFPPRFSGLQFPNYSSELNVNALELDDSALYLCASSLLQGGNSPLHFGNGTRLTVT.